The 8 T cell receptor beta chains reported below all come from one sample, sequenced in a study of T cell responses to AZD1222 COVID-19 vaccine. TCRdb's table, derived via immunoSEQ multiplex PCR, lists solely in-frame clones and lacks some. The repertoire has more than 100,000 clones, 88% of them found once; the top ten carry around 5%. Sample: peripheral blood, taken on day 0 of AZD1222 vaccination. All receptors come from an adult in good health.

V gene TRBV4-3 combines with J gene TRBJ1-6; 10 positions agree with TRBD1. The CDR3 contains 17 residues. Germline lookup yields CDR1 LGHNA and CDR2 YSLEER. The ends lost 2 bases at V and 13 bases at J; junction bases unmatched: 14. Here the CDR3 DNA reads TGCGCCAGCAGCCAATACAACTCCGGGACAGGGGATGGGCCCCTCCACTTT. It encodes CASSQYNSGTGDGPLHF.

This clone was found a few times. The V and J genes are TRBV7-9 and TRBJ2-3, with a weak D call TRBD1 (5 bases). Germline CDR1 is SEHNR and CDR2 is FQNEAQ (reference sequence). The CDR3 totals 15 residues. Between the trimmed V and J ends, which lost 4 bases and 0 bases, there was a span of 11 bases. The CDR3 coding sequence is TGTGCCAGCAGCTCACGGACAACTAGCACAGATACGCAGTATTTT. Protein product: CASSSRTTSTDTQYF.

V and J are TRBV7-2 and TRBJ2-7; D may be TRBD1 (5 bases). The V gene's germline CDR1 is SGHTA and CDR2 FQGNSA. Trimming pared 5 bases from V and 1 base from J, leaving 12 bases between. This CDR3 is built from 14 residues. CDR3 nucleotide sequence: TGTGCCAGCAGCCGTGGACAATTATCCTACGAGCAGTACTTC. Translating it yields CASSRGQLSYEQYF.

The CDR3 sequence: CASSVTGEDTQYF. CDR3 nucleotide sequence: TGTGCCAGCAGCGTCACAGGGGAAGATACGCAGTATTTT. V is TRBV9 and J is TRBJ2-3; TRBD1 matches at 7 bases. Germline trimming cut 2 bases from V and 5 bases from J; bases unmatched to any gene: 2. The germline CDR1 and CDR2 sequences are SGDLS and YYNGEE. The CDR3 loop spans 13 amino acids.

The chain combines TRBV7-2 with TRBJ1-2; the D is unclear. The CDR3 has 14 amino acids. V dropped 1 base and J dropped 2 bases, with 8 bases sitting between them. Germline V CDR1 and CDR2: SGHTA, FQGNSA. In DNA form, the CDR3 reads TGTGCCAGCAGCTTAGACAGCCGAAACTATGGCTACACCTTC. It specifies CASSLDSRNYGYTF.

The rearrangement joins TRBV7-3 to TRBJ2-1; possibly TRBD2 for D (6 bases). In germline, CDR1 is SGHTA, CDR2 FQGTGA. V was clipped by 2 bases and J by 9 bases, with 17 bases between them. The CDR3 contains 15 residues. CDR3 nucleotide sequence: TGTGCCAGCAGCTTAGGCCTGACTAGTATGCGTGAGCAGTTCTTC. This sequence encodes CASSLGLTSMREQFF.

CDR3 sequence reads: CASGSDRAWGYTF. The CDR3, as DNA: TGTGCTAGTGGATCGGACAGGGCCTGGGGCTACACCTTC. The chain uses TRBV12-5 and TRBJ1-2, with 8 nucleotides matching TRBD1. The CDR3 is 13 amino acids. With 6 bases clipped from V and 8 bases from J, the junction kept 8 bases outside the gene matches. Germline V gene sequence: CDR1 LGHNT, CDR2 FRNRAP. Looking up the rest from reference TRBV12-5 and TRBJ1-2 gives the full variable domain: DARVTQTPRHKVTEMGQEVTMRCQPILGHNTVFWYRQTMMQGLELLAYFRNRAPLDDSGMPKDRFSAEMPDATLATLKIQPSEPRDSAVYFCASGSDRAWGYTFGSGTRLTVV.

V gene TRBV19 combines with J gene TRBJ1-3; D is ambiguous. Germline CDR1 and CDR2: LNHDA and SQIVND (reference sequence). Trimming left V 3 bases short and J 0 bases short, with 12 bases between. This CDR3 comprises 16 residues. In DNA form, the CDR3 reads TGTGCCAGTAGTATGGCCGGGAGGGACTCTGGAAACACCATATATTTT. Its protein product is CASSMAGRDSGNTIYF.